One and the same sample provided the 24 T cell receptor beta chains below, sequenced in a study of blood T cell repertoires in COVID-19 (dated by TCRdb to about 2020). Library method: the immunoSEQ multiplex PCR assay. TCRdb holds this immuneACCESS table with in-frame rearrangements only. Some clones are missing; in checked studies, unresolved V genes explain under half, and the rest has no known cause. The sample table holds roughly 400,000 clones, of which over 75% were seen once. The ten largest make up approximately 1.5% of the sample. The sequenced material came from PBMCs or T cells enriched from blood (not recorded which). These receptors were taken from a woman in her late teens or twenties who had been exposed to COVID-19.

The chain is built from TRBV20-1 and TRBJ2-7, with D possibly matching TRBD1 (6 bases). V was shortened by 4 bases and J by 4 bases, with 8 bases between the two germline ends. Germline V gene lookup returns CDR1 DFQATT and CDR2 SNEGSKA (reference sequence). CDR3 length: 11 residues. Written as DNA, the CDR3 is TGCAGTGCTATACAGGGTTACGAGCAGTACTTC. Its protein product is CSAIQGYEQYF.

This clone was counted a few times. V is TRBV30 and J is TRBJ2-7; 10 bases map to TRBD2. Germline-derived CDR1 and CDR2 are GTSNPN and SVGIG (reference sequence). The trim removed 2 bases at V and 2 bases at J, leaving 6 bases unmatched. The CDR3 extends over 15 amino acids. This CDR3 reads CAWSMSGGAPYEQYF. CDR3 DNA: TGTGCCTGGAGTATGAGCGGGGGGGCTCCCTACGAGCAGTACTTC.

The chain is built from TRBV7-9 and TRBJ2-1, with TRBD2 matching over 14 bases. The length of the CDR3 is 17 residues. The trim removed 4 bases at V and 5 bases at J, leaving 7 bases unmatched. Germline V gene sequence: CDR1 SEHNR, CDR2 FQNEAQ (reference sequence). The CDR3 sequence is CASSYRLAGGLNNEQFF. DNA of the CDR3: TGTGCCAGCAGCTACCGACTAGCGGGGGGGCTTAACAATGAGCAGTTCTTC. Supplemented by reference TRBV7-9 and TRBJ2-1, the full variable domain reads DTGVSQNPRHKITKRGQNVTFRCDPISEHNRLYWYRQTLGQGPEFLTYFQNEAQLEKSRLLSDRFSAERPKGSFSTLEIQRTEQGDSAMYLCASSYRLAGGLNNEQFFGPGTRLTVL.

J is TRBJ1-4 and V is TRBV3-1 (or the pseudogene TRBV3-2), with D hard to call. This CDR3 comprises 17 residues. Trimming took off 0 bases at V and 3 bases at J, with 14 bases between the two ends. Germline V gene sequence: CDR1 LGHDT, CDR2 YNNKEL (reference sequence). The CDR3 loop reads CASSQEIWSGSNEKLFF. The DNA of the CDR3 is TGTGCCAGCAGCCAAGAAATCTGGTCCGGGTCTAATGAAAAACTGTTTTTT.

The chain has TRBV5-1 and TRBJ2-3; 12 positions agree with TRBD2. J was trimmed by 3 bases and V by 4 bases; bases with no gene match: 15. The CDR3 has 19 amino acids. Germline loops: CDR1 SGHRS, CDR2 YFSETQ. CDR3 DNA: TGCGCCAGCAGCGGGGGACTAGCGGGTCACAAGGGGAAGACAGATACGCAGTATTTT. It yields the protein CASSGGLAGHKGKTDTQYF.

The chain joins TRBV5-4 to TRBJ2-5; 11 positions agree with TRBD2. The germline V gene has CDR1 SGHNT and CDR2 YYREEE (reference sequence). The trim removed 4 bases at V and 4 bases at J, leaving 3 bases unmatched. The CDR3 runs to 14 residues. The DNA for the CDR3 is TGTGCCAGCAGCAACGGACTAGCGGGAGAGACCCAGTACTTC. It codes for CASSNGLAGETQYF.

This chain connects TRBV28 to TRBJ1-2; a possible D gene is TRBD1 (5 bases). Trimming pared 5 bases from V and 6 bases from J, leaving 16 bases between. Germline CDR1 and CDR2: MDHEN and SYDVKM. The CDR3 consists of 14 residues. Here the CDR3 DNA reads TGTGCCAGCAGTCTCGACAGATTACATAATGGCTACACCTTC. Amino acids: CASSLDRLHNGYTF.

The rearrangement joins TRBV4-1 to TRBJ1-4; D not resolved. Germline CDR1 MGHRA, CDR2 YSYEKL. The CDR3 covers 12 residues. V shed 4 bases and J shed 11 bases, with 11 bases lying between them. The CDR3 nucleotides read TGCGCCAGCAGCCGAGAGGACTCGAAACTGTTTTTT. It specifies CASSREDSKLFF.

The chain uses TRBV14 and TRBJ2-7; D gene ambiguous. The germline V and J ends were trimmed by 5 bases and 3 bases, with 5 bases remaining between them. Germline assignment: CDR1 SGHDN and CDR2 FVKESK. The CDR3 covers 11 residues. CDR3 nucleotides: TGTGCCAGCAGCTCCGGCTACGAGCAGTACTTC. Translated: CASSSGYEQYF.

CDR3 DNA sequence: TGCAGCGTTCGCGGGACAGGGGATAGTCAGCCCCAGCATTTT. Amino acids: CSVRGTGDSQPQHF. The rearrangement links TRBV29-1 to TRBJ1-5; 10 bases agree with TRBD1. Unmatched junction bases numbered 7, after V lost 5 bases and J lost 6 bases. Germline V gene data show CDR1 as SQVTM and CDR2 as ANQGSEA. The CDR3 extends over 14 amino acids.

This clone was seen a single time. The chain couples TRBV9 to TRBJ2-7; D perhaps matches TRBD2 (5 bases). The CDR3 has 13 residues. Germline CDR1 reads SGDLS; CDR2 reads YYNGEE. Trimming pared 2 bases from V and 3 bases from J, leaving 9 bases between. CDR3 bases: TGTGCCAGCAGCGTTGGACTCCTCTACGAGCAGTACTTC. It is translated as CASSVGLLYEQYF.

The chain's CDR3 is CASSSTGGTLGYTF. The CDR3 DNA is TGTGCCAGCAGCTCGACAGGAGGAACCCTTGGCTACACCTTC. This sequence joins TRBV5-4 and TRBJ1-2; D possibly corresponds to TRBD1 (6 bases). Germline values: CDR1 SGHNT, CDR2 YYREEE (reference sequence). The V and J ends lost 3 bases and 7 bases respectively, with 16 bases between them. This CDR3 region has 14 residues.

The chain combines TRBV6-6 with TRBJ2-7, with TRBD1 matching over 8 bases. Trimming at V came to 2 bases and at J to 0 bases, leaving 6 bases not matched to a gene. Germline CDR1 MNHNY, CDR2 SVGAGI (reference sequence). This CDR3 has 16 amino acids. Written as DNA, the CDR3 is TGTGCCAGCAGTTACGGGGGACAGGTTAGCTCCTACGAGCAGTACTTC. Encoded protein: CASSYGGQVSSYEQYF.

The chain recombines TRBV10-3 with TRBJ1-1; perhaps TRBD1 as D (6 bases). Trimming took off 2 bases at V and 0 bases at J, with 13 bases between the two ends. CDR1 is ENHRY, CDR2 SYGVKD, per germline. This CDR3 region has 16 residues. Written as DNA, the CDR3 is TGTGCCATCAGTGAGGACAGGACTTCGATGAACACTGAAGCTTTCTTT. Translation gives CAISEDRTSMNTEAFF.

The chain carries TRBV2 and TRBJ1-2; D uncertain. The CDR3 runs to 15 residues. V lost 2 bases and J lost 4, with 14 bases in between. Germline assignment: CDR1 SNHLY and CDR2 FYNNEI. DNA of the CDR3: TGTGCCAGCAGTGAACCGGTGGTGGGCCCCTATGGCTACACCTTC. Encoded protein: CASSEPVVGPYGYTF.

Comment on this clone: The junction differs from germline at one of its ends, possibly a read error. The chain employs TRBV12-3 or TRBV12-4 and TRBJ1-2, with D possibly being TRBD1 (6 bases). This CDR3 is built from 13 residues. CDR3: CASRQGRLSWVSF. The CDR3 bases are TGTGCCAGCAGGCAGGGGCGTTTGTCATGGGTGAGCTTC.

In DNA form, the CDR3 reads TGTGCCAGCAGTCACAGCGGGGGGGGCTACAATGAGCAGTTCTTC. Its protein is CASSHSGGGYNEQFF. The V and J genes are TRBV6-2 or TRBV6-3 and TRBJ2-1; 10 bases align to TRBD2. The CDR3 runs to 15 residues. Germline V gene sequence: CDR1 MNHEY, CDR2 SVGEGT. J lost 3 bases, V lost 5 bases, and 4 bases had no gene match.

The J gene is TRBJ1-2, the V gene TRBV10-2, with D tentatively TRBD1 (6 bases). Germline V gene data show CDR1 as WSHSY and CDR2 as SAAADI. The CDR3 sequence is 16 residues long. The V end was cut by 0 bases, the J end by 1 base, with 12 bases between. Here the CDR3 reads CASSESIGTLNYGYTF. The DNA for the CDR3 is TGCGCCAGCAGTGAGTCGATAGGGACACTTAACTATGGCTACACCTTC.

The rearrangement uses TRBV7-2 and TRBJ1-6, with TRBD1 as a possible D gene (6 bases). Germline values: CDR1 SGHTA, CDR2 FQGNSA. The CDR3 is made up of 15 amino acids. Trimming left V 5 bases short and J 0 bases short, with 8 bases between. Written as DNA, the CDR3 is TGTGCCAGCAGCCAGGACAGCTCCTATAATTCACCCCTCCACTTT. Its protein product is CASSQDSSYNSPLHF.

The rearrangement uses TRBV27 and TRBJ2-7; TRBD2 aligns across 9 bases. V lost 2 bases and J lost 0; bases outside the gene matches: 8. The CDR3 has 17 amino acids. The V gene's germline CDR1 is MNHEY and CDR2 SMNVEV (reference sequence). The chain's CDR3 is CASSLTAASGISYEQYF. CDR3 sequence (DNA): TGTGCCAGCAGTTTAACGGCGGCTAGCGGGATCTCCTACGAGCAGTACTTC.

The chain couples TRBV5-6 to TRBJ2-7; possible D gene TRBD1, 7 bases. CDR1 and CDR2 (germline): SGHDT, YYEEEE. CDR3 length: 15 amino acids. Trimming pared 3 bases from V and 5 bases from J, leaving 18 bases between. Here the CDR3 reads CASSSDREWTNEQYF. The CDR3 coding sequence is TGTGCCAGCAGCTCTGACAGGGAATGGACTAACGAGCAGTACTTC. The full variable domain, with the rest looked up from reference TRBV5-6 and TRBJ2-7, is DAGVTQSPTHLIKTRGQQVTLRCSPKSGHDTVSWYQQALGQGPQFIFQYYEEEERQRGNFPDRFSGHQFPNYSSELNVNALLLGDSALYLCASSSDREWTNEQYFGPGTRLTVT.

CDR3 in DNA: TGTGCCAGCACACTAGCGGGGGGCAATGAGCAGTTCTTC. Protein: CASTLAGGNEQFF. The V call is TRBV12-3 or TRBV12-4, the J call TRBJ2-1; 12 bases fit TRBD2. CDR3 length: 13 residues. V was clipped by 7 bases and J by 6 bases; unmatched bases: 1.

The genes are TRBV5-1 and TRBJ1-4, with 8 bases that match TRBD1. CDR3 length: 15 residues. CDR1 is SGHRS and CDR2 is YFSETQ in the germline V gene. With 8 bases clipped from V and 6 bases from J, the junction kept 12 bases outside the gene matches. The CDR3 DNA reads TGCGCCAGTATGTTGACAGGGGCTCAGGATGAAAAACTGTTTTTT. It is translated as CASMLTGAQDEKLFF.

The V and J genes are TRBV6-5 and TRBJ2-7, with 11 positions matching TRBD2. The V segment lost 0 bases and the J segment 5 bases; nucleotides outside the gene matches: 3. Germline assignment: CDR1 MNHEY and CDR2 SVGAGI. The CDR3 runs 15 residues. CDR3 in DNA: TGTGCCAGCAGTTACTCGCCTAGCGGGAGGAACGAGCAGTACTTC. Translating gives CASSYSPSGRNEQYF.